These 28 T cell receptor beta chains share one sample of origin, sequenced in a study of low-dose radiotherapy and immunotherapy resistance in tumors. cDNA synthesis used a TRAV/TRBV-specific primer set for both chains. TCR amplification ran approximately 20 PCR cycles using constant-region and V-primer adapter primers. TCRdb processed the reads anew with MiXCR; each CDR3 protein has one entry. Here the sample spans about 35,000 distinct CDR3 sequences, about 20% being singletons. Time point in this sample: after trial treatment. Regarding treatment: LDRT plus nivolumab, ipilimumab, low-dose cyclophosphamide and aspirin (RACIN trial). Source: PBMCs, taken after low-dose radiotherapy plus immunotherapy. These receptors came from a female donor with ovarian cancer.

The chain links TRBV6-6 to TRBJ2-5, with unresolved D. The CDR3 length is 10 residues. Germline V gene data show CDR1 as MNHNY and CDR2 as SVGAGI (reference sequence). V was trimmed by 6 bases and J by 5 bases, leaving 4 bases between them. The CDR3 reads CASSSETQYF. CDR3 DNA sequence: TGTGCCAGCAGCTCCGAGACCCAGTACTTC.

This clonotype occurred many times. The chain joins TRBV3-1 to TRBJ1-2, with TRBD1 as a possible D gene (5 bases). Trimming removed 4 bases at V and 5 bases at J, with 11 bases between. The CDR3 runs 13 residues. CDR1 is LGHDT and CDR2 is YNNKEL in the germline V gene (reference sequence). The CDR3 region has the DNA TGTGCCAGCAGCCCAACCCGACAGTATGGCTACACCTTC. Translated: CASSPTRQYGYTF.

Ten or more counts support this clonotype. The CDR3 here is CASSPRGFVPRRLYEQYF. CDR3 nucleotide sequence: TGTGCCAGCAGCCCCAGAGGTTTTGTGCCTAGGCGGTTGTACGAGCAGTACTTC. This chain connects TRBV3-1 to TRBJ2-7; D remains ambiguous. CDR3 length: 18 amino acids. Trimming removed 4 bases from V and 4 bases from J, with 26 bases in between. In germline, CDR1 is LGHDT, CDR2 YNNKEL (reference sequence).

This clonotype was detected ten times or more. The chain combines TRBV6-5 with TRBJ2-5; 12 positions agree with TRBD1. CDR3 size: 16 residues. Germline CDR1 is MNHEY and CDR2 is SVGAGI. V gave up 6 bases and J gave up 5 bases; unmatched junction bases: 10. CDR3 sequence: CASRAGTGGNMETQYF. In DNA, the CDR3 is TGTGCCAGCAGAGCCGGGACAGGGGGCAATATGGAGACCCAGTACTTC.

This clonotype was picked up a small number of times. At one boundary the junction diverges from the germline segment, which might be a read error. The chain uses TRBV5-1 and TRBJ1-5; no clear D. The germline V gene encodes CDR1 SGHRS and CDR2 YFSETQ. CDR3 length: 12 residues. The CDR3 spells CASSFINQPQHF. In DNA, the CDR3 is TGTGCCAGCAGCTTTATCAATCAGCCCCAGCATTTT.

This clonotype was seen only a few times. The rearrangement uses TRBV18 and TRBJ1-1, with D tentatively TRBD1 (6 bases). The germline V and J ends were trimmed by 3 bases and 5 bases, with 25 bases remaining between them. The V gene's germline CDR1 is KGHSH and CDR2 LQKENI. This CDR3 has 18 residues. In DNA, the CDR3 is TGTGCCAGCTCACCGAACGGGACACCACGTACCCCGGGGACTGAAGCTTTCTTT. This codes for CASSPNGTPRTPGTEAFF.

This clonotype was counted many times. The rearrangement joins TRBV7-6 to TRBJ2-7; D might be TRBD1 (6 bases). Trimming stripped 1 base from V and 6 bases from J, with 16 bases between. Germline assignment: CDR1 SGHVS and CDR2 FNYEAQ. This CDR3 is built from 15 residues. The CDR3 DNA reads TGTGCCAGCAGCTTAGATACGACCGGGACATTCGAGCAGTACTTC. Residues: CASSLDTTGTFEQYF. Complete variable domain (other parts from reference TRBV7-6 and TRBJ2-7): GAGVSQSPRYKVTKRGQDVALRCDPISGHVSLYWYRQALGQGPEFLTYFNYEAQQDKSGLPNDRFSAERPEGSISTLTIQRTEQRDSAMYRCASSLDTTGTFEQYFGPGTRLTVT.

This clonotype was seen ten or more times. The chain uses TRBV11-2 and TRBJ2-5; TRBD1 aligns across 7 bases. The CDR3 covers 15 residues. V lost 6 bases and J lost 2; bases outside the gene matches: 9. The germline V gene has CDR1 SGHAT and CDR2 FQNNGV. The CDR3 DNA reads TGTGCCAGCAGTTGGGGGCAGGGGGTACAAGAGACCCAGTACTTC. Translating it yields CASSWGQGVQETQYF.

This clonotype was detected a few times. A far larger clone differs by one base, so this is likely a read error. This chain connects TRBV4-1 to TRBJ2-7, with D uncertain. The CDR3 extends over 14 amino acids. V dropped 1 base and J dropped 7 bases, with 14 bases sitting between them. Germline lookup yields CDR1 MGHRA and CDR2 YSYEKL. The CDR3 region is CASSQGASYNEQYF. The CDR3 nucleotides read TGCGCCAGCAGCCAAGGAGCCTCCTACAATGAGCAGTACTTC.

The CDR3, as DNA: TGTGCCAGCAGCTCCCGGACAGGGCCAGATACGCAGTATTTT. Its translation is CASSSRTGPDTQYF. This chain links TRBV13 with TRBJ2-3, with 8 bases that match TRBD1. V shed 4 bases and J 4 bases; nucleotides not matched to a gene: 4. Germline V gene data show CDR1 as PRHDT and CDR2 as FYEKMQ (reference sequence). The CDR3 loop spans 14 amino acids.

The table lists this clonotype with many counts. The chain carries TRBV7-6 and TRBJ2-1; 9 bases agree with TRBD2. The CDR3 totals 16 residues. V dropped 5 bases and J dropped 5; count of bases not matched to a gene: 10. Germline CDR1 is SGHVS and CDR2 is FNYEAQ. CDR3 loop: CASSPSLAGLNNEQFF. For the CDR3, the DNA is TGTGCCAGCAGCCCCAGTCTAGCGGGGTTAAACAATGAGCAGTTCTTC. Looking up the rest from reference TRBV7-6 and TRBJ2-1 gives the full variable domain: GAGVSQSPRYKVTKRGQDVALRCDPISGHVSLYWYRQALGQGPEFLTYFNYEAQQDKSGLPNDRFSAERPEGSISTLTIQRTEQRDSAMYRCASSPSLAGLNNEQFFGPGTRLTVL.

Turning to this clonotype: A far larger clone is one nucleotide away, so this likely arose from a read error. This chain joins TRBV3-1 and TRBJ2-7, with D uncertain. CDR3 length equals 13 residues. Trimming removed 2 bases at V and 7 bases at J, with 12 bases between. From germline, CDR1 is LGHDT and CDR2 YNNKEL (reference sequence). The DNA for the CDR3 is TGTGCCAGCAGCCAATCCACAGTTACTGAGCAGTACTTC. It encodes CASSQSTVTEQYF.

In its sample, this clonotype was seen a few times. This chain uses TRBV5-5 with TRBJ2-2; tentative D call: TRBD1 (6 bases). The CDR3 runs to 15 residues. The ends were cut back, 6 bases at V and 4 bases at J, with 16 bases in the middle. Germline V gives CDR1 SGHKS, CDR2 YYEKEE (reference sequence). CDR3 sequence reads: CASTHITGTTGELFF. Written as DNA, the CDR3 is TGTGCCAGCACCCATATAACAGGGACCACCGGGGAGCTGTTTTTT. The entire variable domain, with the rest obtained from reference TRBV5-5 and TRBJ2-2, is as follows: DAGVTQSPTHLIKTRGQQVTLRCSPISGHKSVSWYQQVLGQGPQFIFQYYEKEERGRGNFPDRFSARQFPNYSSELNVNALLLGDSALYLCASTHITGTTGELFFGEGSRLTVL.

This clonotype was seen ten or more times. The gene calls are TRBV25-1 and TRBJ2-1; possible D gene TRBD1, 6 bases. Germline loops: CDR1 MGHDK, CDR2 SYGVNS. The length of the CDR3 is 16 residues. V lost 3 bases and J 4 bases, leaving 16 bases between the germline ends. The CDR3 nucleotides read TGTGCCAGCAGTGATTTAGGGGGAAGAATGTACAATGAGCAGTTCTTC. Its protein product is CASSDLGGRMYNEQFF.

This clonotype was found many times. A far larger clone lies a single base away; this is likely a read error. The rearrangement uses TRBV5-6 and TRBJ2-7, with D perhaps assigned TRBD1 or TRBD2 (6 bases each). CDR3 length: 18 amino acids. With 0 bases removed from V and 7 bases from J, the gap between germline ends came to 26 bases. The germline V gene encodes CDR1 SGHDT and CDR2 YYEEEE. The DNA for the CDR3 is TGTGCCAGCAGCTTGGGGGCGGACCTGGGGGGCCTCAGCTATGAGCAGTACTTC. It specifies CASSLGADLGGLSYEQYF.

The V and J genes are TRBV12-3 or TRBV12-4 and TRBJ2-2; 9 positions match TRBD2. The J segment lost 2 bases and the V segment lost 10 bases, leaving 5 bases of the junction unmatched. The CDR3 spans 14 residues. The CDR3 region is CATQTSGNTGELFF. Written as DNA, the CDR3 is TGTGCCACCCAGACTAGCGGAAACACCGGGGAGCTGTTTTTT.

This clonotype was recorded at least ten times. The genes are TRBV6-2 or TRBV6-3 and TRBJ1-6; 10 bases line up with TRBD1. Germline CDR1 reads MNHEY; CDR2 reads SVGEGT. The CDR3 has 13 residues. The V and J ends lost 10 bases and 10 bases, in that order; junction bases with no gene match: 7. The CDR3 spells CATLETGGSPLHF. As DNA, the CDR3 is TGTGCCACTCTCGAGACAGGGGGCTCACCCCTCCACTTT.

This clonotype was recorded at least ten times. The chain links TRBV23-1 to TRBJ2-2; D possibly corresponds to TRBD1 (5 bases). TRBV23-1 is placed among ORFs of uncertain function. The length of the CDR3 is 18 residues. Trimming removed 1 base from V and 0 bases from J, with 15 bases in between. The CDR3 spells CASSQYLPDTTNTGELFF. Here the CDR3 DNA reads TGCGCCAGCAGTCAATATCTGCCGGACACCACGAACACCGGGGAGCTGTTTTTT.

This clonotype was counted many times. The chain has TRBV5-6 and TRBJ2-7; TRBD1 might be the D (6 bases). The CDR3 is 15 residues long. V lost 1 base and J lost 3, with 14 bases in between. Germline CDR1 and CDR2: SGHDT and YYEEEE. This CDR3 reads CASSLWGTNYYEQYF. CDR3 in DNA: TGTGCCAGCAGCTTGTGGGGGACAAACTACTACGAGCAGTACTTC.

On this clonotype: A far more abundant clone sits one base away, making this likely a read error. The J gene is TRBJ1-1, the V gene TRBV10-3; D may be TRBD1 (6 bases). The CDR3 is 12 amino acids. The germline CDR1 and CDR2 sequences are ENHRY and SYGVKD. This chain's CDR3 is CASGQPHTDAFF. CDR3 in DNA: TGTGCCAGCGGACAGCCCCACACTGATGCTTTCTTT.

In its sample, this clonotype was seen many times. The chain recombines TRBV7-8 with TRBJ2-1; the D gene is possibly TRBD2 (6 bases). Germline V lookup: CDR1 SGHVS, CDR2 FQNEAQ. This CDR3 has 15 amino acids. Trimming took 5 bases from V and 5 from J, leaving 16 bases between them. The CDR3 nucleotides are TGTGCCAGCAGCCTACAGGACTACTCAAACAATGAGCAGTTCTTC. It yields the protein CASSLQDYSNNEQFF.

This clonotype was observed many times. The CDR3 DNA reads TGTGCCAGTAGTATCGTTGGCGGACAGGGTCGAGGTTCACCCCTCCACTTT. Protein product: CASSIVGGQGRGSPLHF. The J gene is TRBJ1-6, the V gene TRBV19, with TRBD1 matching 8 bases. Germline values: CDR1 LNHDA, CDR2 SQIVND (reference sequence). The V segment lost 3 bases and the J segment 9 bases; nucleotides outside the gene matches: 13. The CDR3 covers 17 residues.

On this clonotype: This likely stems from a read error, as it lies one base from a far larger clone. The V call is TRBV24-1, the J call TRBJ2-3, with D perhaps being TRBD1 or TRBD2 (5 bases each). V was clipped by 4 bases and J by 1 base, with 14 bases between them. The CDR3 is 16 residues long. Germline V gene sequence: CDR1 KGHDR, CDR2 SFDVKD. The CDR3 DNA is TGTGCCACCAGTGACTCACGGGGCTCGGGCACAGATACGCAGTATTTT. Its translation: CATSDSRGSGTDTQYF.

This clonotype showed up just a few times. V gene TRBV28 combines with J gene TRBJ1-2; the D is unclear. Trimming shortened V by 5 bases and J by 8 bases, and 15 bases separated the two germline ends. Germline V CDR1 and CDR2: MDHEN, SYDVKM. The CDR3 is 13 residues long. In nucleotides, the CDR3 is TGTGCCAGCAGTCTTGGGCTTCCACGGGGCTACACCTTC. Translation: CASSLGLPRGYTF.

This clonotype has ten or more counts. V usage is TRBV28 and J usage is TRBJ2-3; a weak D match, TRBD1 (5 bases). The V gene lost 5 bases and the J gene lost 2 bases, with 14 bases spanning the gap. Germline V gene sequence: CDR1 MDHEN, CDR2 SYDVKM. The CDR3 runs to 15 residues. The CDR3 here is CASSPPQGNTDTQYF. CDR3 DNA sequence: TGTGCCAGCAGTCCCCCGCAGGGCAACACAGATACGCAGTATTTT.

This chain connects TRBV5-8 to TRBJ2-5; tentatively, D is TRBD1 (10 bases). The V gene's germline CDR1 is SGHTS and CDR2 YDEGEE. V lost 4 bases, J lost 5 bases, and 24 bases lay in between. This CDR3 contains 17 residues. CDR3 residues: CASSPIAGDRGHETQYF. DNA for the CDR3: TGTGCCAGCAGCCCCATAGCGGGGGACAGGGGCCATGAGACCCAGTACTTC.

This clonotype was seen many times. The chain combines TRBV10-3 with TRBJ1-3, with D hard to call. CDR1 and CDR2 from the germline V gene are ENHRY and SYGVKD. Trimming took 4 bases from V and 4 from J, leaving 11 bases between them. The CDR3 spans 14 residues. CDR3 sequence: CAISGGRSGNTIYF. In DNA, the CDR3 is TGTGCCATCAGTGGTGGCAGGTCGGGAAACACCATATATTTT.

In DNA, the CDR3 is TGCGCCAACTACGAGCAGTACTTC. Translation: CANYEQYF. The chain carries TRBV23-1 and TRBJ2-5; unclear D gene. The last part of the DNA fits TRBJ2-7 better; the J call may be wrong. TRBV23-1 is given ORF status, its function remaining uncertain. The CDR3 covers 8 residues.